This TCR beta chain came from a study of regulatory T cells in long-lasting Graves disease. About the research overall: New Graves' disease cases had less than 3 months of antithyroid drugs.

The table lists this clonotype with many counts. This CDR3 contains 14 residues. With V trimmed by 4 bases and J by 6 bases, 6 bases remained unmatched. Germline CDR1 reads KGHSH; CDR2 reads LQKENI. Described time point: newly diagnosed GD, antithyroid drugs for less than 3 months. The authors made the TCR library using RNA they extracted from PBMCs. Researchers made TCR beta libraries by using iRepertoire HTBI primers and running Arm-PCR on CDR3 regions. TCRdb re-analysed the multiplex PCR reads in MiXCR, keeping a single row per CDR3 protein. The sample lists 500,000 to 700,000 distinct CDR3 sequences; 16% were seen once. These data were also reused for a study on T cells in Graves' hyperthyroidism and ophthalmopathy.

This TCR came from a woman in her twenties or thirties with Graves disease. The chain is built from TRBV18 and TRBJ1-1; 9 bases are a match to TRBD1. The input for sequencing was peripheral blood mononuclear cells (PBMCs), taken at new diagnosis, from a patient treated with antithyroid drugs. The CDR3 region has the DNA TGTGCCAGCTCACGCACAGGGGGCGCCGCTGAAGCTTTCTTT. This translates into CASSRTGGAAEAFF.